The clone carrying this T cell receptor beta chain was recorded a few times. The data derive from a study of blood T cell repertoires in COVID-19. In germline, CDR1 is KGHDR, CDR2 SFDVKD. Germline trimming cut 2 bases from V and 6 bases from J; bases unmatched to any gene: 3. The CDR3 totals 14 residues. Under the authors' procedure: Amplified reference gene primers provided the basis for estimating nucleated cell counts. Profiled with immunoSEQ multiplex PCR; TCRdb holds only in-frame clones, not every one. V, J and clone size reflect that table, while D and trimming were determined from the DNA. The sample shows fewer than 350,000 clones, about 87% of them seen only once.

The TCR was taken from a woman between 25 and 40 years old with acute COVID-19. This chain links TRBV24-1 with TRBJ1-5; TRBD1 agrees at 7 bases. The sample taken for sequencing was PBMCs or T cells enriched from blood (not recorded which). This CDR3 is CATSDSTGSQPQHF. The CDR3 coding sequence is TGTGCCACCAGTGATTCGACAGGGAGTCAGCCCCAGCATTTT.